This T cell receptor (beta chain) was obtained from a study of T cell responses to AZD1222 COVID-19 vaccine (dated by TCRdb to the early 2020s). For context, the study as a whole: Because spike-specific TCR depth and breadth did not differ between the two schedules, AZD1222 recipients who got a second dose at roughly 4 weeks were pooled with those who got a second dose at roughly 12 weeks. A total of 233 trial participants underwent TCR sequencing, of whom about 200 had received two doses of AZD1222 and roughly 26 had received two doses of the MenACWY control vaccine. Trial participants were enrolled by age into 18-55, 56-69 and 70-plus year subgroups, with approximately 150, 30 and 60 TCR-sequenced participants respectively. The research as a whole found: In the small 56-69-year group, the increase in depth fell short of significance, most likely because of low power. The whole spike protein was spanned by vaccine-associated CD4 TCRs, and dominant responses were seen in regions 160-218 and 743-854. Participants were mostly white British, with more females than males. The authors suggested clonal diversity may have been underestimated. Reportedly, almost half of the unique spike-specific TCRs recognized epitopes lying outside the regions that are mutated in the B.1.351 and B.1.1.7 variants. Because no day 14 peak-response samples were available, repertoires were characterized only after the peak T cell response. After two AZD1222 doses, spike-specific TCR breadth and depth were significantly higher than at day 0 and than in MenACWY recipients. Conclusions about previously exposed vaccinees are limited because only six or seven AZD1222 recipients were SARS-CoV-2 seropositive at baseline.

The CDR3 regions of human TCRbeta chains were analyzed by immunosequencing. As for the authors' bioinformatics: Repertoire TCRs were matched against a reference library of SARS-CoV-2-specific TCRs generated with the MIRA antigen-specificity platform. Breadth was defined as the fraction of unique TCRs that were SARS-CoV-2-associated. Depth was defined as the fraction of total T cells that were SARS-CoV-2-associated. Using the MIRA data, every spike-specific TCR was mapped to the spike region that the TCR reacted to and assigned to either a CD4 or a CD8 class. Log10-transformed breadth and depth values were compared by one-way ANOVA with Sidak's multiple comparisons tests. TCRdb carries this immuneACCESS record with in-frame sequences only. Its versions omit some clonotypes, under half of them owing to an unresolved V gene in the studies checked, with the rest unexplained. D and trimming come from the DNA, and the V and J calls and clone size come from that table. Across this sample there are 120,000 or so clones, with about 91% seen only once. The ten most abundant clones make up approximately 2.8% of the sample.

For this clone: It has no known antigen specificity. Nothing much larger sits one base from this clone, and base qualities are not available.

V is cut back by 3 bases and J by 5 bases, with 5 bases in the junction unmatched. Taken from cysteine to phenylalanine, the CDR3 has 14 residues. The DNA shown is the 42-base CDR3, in frame from base 1. CDR1 is given as MNHNS and CDR2 as SASEGT, both from the germline V gene. The time point label, as the study defines it: baseline before first vaccination. Vaccinee samples came from UK trials COV001 and COV002, including a single-blind randomized controlled phase 2/3 trial of AZD1222 (ChAdOx1 nCoV-19) in healthy adults. For TCRbeta chain sequencing, PBMC samples were collected from trial participants at day 0 and at day 28 after the second dose.

The specimen comprised peripheral blood, sampled on day 0 of AZD1222 vaccination. This receptor was obtained from an adult in good health. Rearrangement joined TRBV6-1 to TRBJ2-7, with TRBD2 matching 9 junction bases. The CDR3: CASSEGSGRNEQYF. The nucleotides are TGTGCCAGCAGTGAGGGTAGCGGGAGAAACGAGCAGTACTTC.